What follows are 15 T cell receptor beta chains derived from one specimen sequenced in a study of CD8 T cells in ankylosing spondylitis (dated by TCRdb to 2015 to 2018). Preparation of the library involved 5' RACE. This sample was sequenced with an Illumina HiSeq 2500. In TCRdb, the public reads were trimmed at Q25 with fastp and aligned with MiXCR, with productive beta chains retained. CDR3 protein duplicates are merged, each entry listing the most common genes and DNA. The table for this sample lists around 330,000 distinct CDR3 sequences; approximately 10% of them were counted only once. The ten largest clones add up to roughly 9.1% of the sample. The sample was blood, either unsorted or a sorted T cell fraction (not recorded which). These receptors came from a female donor with ankylosing spondylitis or in good health (not recorded which).

This clonotype was counted at least ten times. This chain connects TRBV10-2 to TRBJ2-1; the match to TRBD2 covers 10 bases. V was clipped by 3 bases and J by 5 bases; unmatched bases: 7. Germline CDR1 is WSHSY and CDR2 is SAAADI. This CDR3 has 16 amino acids. In DNA, the CDR3 is TGCGCCAGCAGTGAAGAACTAGCGGGGTCTAACAATGAGCAGTTCTTC. Translated: CASSEELAGSNNEQFF.

The table lists this clonotype with many counts. V usage is TRBV5-1 and J usage is TRBJ1-5; D gene unclear. This CDR3 is 14 amino acids long. Germline values: CDR1 SGHRS, CDR2 YFSETQ. The V end lost 0 bases, the J end lost 11 bases, and 15 bases lay between the germline ends. CDR3 DNA sequence: TGCGCCAGCAGCTTGGATGCGGCCAATCCCGCCCAGCATTTT. This codes for CASSLDAANPAQHF.

This clonotype was recorded at least ten times. V gene TRBV7-7 combines with J gene TRBJ2-1; D gene ambiguous. Deletions cut 4 bases from V and 4 bases from J, with 8 bases between. Germline V CDR1 and CDR2: SSHAT, FNYEAQ (reference sequence). This CDR3 is built from 13 residues. For the CDR3, the DNA is TGTGCCAGCAGCTCAGATCGGTACAATGAGCAGTTCTTC. This encodes CASSSDRYNEQFF.

This chain connects TRBV11-2 to TRBJ2-2; 8 bases line up with TRBD2. V was clipped by 5 bases and J by 6 bases; unmatched bases: 11. The CDR3 has 16 residues. Germline CDR1 and CDR2: SGHAT and FQNNGV. CDR3 DNA sequence: TGTGCCAGCAGCCACAGAAGAGGGACTAGGGCCGGGGAGCTGTTTTTT. It encodes CASSHRRGTRAGELFF.

The rearrangement uses TRBV27 and TRBJ2-3, with 7 bases matching TRBD2. Germline-derived CDR1 and CDR2 are MNHEY and SMNVEV (reference sequence). With 4 bases clipped from V and 4 bases from J, the junction kept 17 bases outside the gene matches. CDR3 size: 18 residues. In DNA form, the CDR3 reads TGTGCCAGCAGTTCCCGTAGCAGCGGGAATCGGGTACCAGATACGCAGTATTTT. Protein sequence: CASSSRSSGNRVPDTQYF.

The genes are TRBV7-2 and TRBJ2-3; 8 bases are a match to TRBD2. V shed 5 bases and J 2 bases; nucleotides not matched to a gene: 12. CDR1 is SGHTA, CDR2 FQGNSA, per germline. The CDR3 loop spans 17 amino acids. The CDR3 region is CASSPGGGRLPTDTQYF. DNA for the CDR3: TGTGCCAGCAGCCCAGGCGGCGGGAGGCTCCCCACAGATACGCAGTATTTT.

This clonotype showed up many times. The chain uses TRBV12-3 or TRBV12-4 and TRBJ2-7; TRBD1 aligns across 9 bases. J lost 1 base, V lost 4 bases, and 11 bases had no gene match. The CDR3 sequence is 17 residues long. DNA of the CDR3: TGTGCCAGCAGTTCTCGACCGGGACAGGGTTTATCCTACGAGCAGTACTTC. Encoded protein: CASSSRPGQGLSYEQYF.

In its sample, this clonotype was seen a few times. The V call is TRBV27, the J call TRBJ2-1; possibly TRBD2 for D (5 bases). V was pared by 7 bases and J by 0 bases, with 13 bases between. This CDR3 contains 15 residues. Germline V gene data show CDR1 as MNHEY and CDR2 as SMNVEV (reference sequence). As DNA, the CDR3 is TGTGCCAGCAACCCAACCCGGGGCTCCTACAATGAGCAGTTCTTC. Its protein is CASNPTRGSYNEQFF.

The V gene is TRBV5-1, the J gene TRBJ2-7; TRBD1 matches at 8 bases. Looked up from germline, CDR1 is SGHRS and CDR2 is YFSETQ. J lost 2 bases, V lost 7 bases, and 8 bases had no gene match. CDR3 length: 14 amino acids. The CDR3 DNA sequence: TGCGCCAGCTCCAACCCGACAGGGGCCTACGAGCAGTACTTC. Amino acids: CASSNPTGAYEQYF.

This clonotype was seen repeatedly, ten times or more. The genes are TRBV5-6 and TRBJ1-5, with 7 positions matching TRBD1. CDR1 and CDR2 (germline): SGHDT, YYEEEE. V trimming: 5 bases; J trimming: 4 bases; junction bases outside the gene matches: 9. The CDR3 covers 15 residues. Here the CDR3 DNA reads TGTGCCAGCAGTTCTGTGGGACAGTTGAATCAGCCCCAGCATTTT. Protein sequence: CASSSVGQLNQPQHF. The full variable domain, rest sourced from reference TRBV5-6 and TRBJ1-5, is DAGVTQSPTHLIKTRGQQVTLRCSPKSGHDTVSWYQQALGQGPQFIFQYYEEEERQRGNFPDRFSGHQFPNYSSELNVNALLLGDSALYLCASSSVGQLNQPQHFGDGTRLSIL.

The chain recombines TRBV28 with TRBJ1-2; D remains ambiguous. The ends were cut back, 3 bases at V and 8 bases at J, with 13 bases in the middle. The CDR3 has 13 amino acids. CDR1 and CDR2 (germline): MDHEN, SYDVKM. As DNA, the CDR3 is TGTGCCAGCAGTTTGCTCGCAGGTCAAGGCTACACCTTC. Encoded protein: CASSLLAGQGYTF.

The rearrangement uses TRBV5-5 and TRBJ1-5; possible D gene TRBD1, 6 bases. This CDR3 contains 15 residues. Germline V gene data show CDR1 as SGHKS and CDR2 as YYEKEE (reference sequence). Trimming removed 4 bases at V and 8 bases at J, with 19 bases between. The CDR3 sequence: CASSKQGGGFEPQHF. The CDR3 nucleotides are TGTGCCAGCAGCAAACAGGGAGGGGGGTTTGAGCCCCAGCATTTT.

This chain links TRBV2 with TRBJ2-7; D tentatively reads TRBD1 or TRBD2 (5 bases each). The CDR3 length is 16 residues. Per germline, CDR1 SNHLY and CDR2 FYNNEI. Trimming stripped 4 bases from V and 5 bases from J, with 21 bases between. The CDR3 DNA sequence: TGTGCCAGCAGTGGAATCCCCGGGACCCATGACGACGAGCAGTACTTC. Translated, it gives CASSGIPGTHDDEQYF.

This clonotype has at least ten counts. The rearrangement joins TRBV5-1 to TRBJ2-1; D may match TRBD1 or TRBD2 (6 bases each). The CDR3 has 16 amino acids. Germline V CDR1 and CDR2: SGHRS, YFSETQ. Trimming took off 6 bases at V and 1 base at J, with 17 bases between the two ends. For the CDR3, the DNA is TGCGCCAGCACATGGGGGGCCGGGGCGTCCTACAATGAGCAGTTCTTC. Translation: CASTWGAGASYNEQFF.

This clonotype has ten or more counts. This sequence joins TRBV5-6 and TRBJ2-5; TRBD1 or TRBD2 may be the D gene (5 bases each). Germline lookup yields CDR1 SGHDT and CDR2 YYEEEE. CDR3 size: 15 residues. V dropped 4 bases and J dropped 2 bases, with 15 bases sitting between them. The CDR3 reads CASSLKGTDQETQYF. The CDR3 nucleotides are TGTGCCAGCAGCCTCAAGGGGACCGATCAAGAGACCCAGTACTTC.